This T cell receptor (beta chain) was identified in a study of Graves' ophthalmopathy and Graves' hyperthyroidism. At the level of the study: Ahead of any treatment, peripheral blood was obtained at the initial diagnosis.

This clonotype was observed many times. What it binds is unknown. The authors amplified TCR beta CDR3 regions from RNA transcripts. An initial RT-PCR round employing HTBI primers preceded a second-round multiplex PCR. TCRdb redid the calling of the multiplex PCR reads with MiXCR, one entry per CDR3 protein. The sample has roughly 230,000 distinct CDR3 sequences; 20% to 25% are singletons. The CDR3 runs to 14 residues. The germline V gene has CDR1 LNHNV and CDR2 YYDKDF (reference sequence). Trimming removed 0 bases at V and 7 bases at J, with 12 bases between. Certain patients, namely those with other autoimmune diseases, uncontrolled infections, pregnancy or lactation, were excluded. Diagnosis used clinical symptoms, serum thyroxine, TRAb, thyroid ultrasound and orbital computed tomography. Notes on the study in general: Appearing in blood as well were most expanded thyroid clonotypes above 0.001 frequency.

The receptor's source is a woman in her forties or fifties with Graves' ophthalmopathy. This chain joins TRBV15 and TRBJ1-1, with a possible D match to TRBD1 (5 bases). Sequencing was carried out using peripheral blood. For the CDR3, the DNA is TGTGCCACCAGCAGAGAAGCCAGGGTGGGTGAAGCTTTCTTT. Translated: CATSREARVGEAFF.